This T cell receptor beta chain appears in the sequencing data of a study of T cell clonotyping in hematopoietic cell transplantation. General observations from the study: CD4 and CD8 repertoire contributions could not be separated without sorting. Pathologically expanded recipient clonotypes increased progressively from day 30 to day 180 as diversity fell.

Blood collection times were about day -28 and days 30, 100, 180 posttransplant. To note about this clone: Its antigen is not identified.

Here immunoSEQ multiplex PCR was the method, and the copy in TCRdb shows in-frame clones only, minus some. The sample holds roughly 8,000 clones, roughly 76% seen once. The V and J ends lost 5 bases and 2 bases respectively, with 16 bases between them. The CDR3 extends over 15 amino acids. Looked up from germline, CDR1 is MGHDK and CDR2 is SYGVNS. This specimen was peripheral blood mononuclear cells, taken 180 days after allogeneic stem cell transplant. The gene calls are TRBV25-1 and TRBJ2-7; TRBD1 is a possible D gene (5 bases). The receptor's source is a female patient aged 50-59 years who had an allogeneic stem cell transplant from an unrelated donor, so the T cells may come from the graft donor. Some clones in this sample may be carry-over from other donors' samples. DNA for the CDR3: TGTGCCAGCAGTTCGCCCCGGCAGGGCGCCTACGAGCAGTACTTC. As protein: CASSSPRQGAYEQYF.